Presented here are 14 T cell receptor beta chains from one specimen sequenced in a study of molecular identifiers for immune sequencing clone quantification (dated by TCRdb to the late 2010s). The library came from PCR. The sequencing machine was a NextSeq 500. The public reads were reprocessed in TCRdb via fastp at Q25 and MiXCR, keeping in-frame beta chains. Entries that share a CDR3 protein sequence are merged under the most common genes and DNA. Within this sample are some 590,000 distinct CDR3 sequences, with over 25% of them counted one time only. The top ten clones comprise 0.75% to 0.8% of the sample. Source material: naive CD8+ T cells from blood, with Jurkat cell RNA spiked in. Interpreted using the paper, the cell subset or site label stands for: FACS-sorted CD8+CD4-CCR7+CD45RA+ naive T cells. Receptors originate from a human donor in good health. Some libraries in this study had Jurkat cell RNA spiked in.

About this clonotype: The junction and the germline gene differ at one end; a read error may be behind it. The V and J genes are TRBV7-2 and TRBJ2-1; D gene unclear. This CDR3 contains 13 residues. Germline V CDR1 and CDR2: SGHTA, FQGNSA. Here the CDR3 reads CARSLGLPNAQFF. The CDR3 DNA follows: TGTGCCCGCAGCTTAGGGCTGCCCAATGCGCAGTTCTTC. The whole variable domain, remainder taken from reference TRBV7-2 and TRBJ2-1, is GAGVSQSPSNKVTEKGKDVELRCDPISGHTALYWYRQSLGQGLEFLIYFQGNSAPDKSGLPSDRFSAERTGGSVSTLTIQRTQQEDSAVYLCARSLGLPNAQFFGPGTRLTVL.

V gene TRBV10-2 combines with J gene TRBJ2-1, with 7 bases that match TRBD2. The length of the CDR3 is 12 residues. The V segment lost 11 bases and the J segment 0 bases; nucleotides outside the gene matches: 1. The germline gives CDR1 WSHSY, CDR2 SAAADI. The chain's CDR3 is CACGSSYNEQFF. In DNA form, the CDR3 reads TGCGCCTGCGGGAGCTCCTACAATGAGCAGTTCTTC.

This clonotype occurred many times. J is TRBJ2-5 and V is TRBV11-2, with TRBD2 matching 10 bases. The CDR3 is 16 amino acids. Looked up from germline, CDR1 is SGHAT and CDR2 is FQNNGV. Trimming cost V 5 bases and J 5 bases; bases outside gene matches: 11. CDR3 sequence reads: CASSHEYGLAAETQYF. The CDR3 nucleotides read TGTGCCAGCAGCCATGAATACGGACTAGCGGCTGAGACCCAGTACTTC.

The chain joins TRBV12-3 or TRBV12-4 to TRBJ2-3; 11 nucleotides match TRBD2. V shed 5 bases and J 7 bases; nucleotides not matched to a gene: 11. The CDR3 extends over 16 amino acids. The CDR3 sequence is CASSATSGRTSNTQYF. CDR3 DNA sequence: TGTGCCAGCAGTGCAACTAGCGGGAGAACTTCAAATACGCAGTATTTT.

This clonotype occurred a few times. The genes are TRBV4-3 and TRBJ2-7; perhaps TRBD1 as D (5 bases). Trimming removed 1 base from V and 7 bases from J, with 11 bases in between. CDR1 LGHNA and CDR2 YSLEER come from the germline V gene. The CDR3 runs to 13 residues. CDR3 residues: CASSQARGWEQYF. The CDR3 nucleotides are TGCGCCAGCAGCCAAGCTAGGGGTTGGGAGCAGTACTTC.

This clonotype was seen a handful of times. A read error may account for a junction end that differs from germline. The chain joins TRBV4-1 to TRBJ1-4; D gene unclear. The CDR3 has 15 residues. Per germline, CDR1 MGHRA and CDR2 YSYEKL. DNA for the CDR3: TGCGCCAGCGGCCAATCTACGGTGGGGAATGTGGGACTGTTTTTT. Translation: CASGQSTVGNVGLFF.

The rearrangement joins TRBV7-9 to TRBJ2-1, with 8 bases lining up with TRBD1. Trimming cost V 1 base and J 7 bases; bases outside gene matches: 3. Germline CDR1 is SEHNR and CDR2 is FQNEAQ (reference sequence). CDR3 size: 14 residues. The CDR3 spells CASSLGQGNNEQFF. The CDR3 nucleotides read TGTGCCAGCAGCTTAGGACAGGGGAATAATGAGCAGTTCTTC.

As for this clonotype: The junction shows a germline mismatch at one end, possibly a read error. The chain employs TRBV7-2 and TRBJ2-1; tentatively, D is TRBD2 (6 bases). Germline V gene lookup returns CDR1 SGHTA and CDR2 FQGNSA. CDR3 size: 13 residues. CDR3 in amino acids: CARSGSEFNEQFF. The CDR3 DNA reads as TGTGCCCGCAGCGGGTCGGAGTTCAATGAGCAGTTCTTC.

This clonotype showed up many times. The CDR3: CASSMETGLGEEQYF. CDR3 sequence (DNA): TGCGCCAGCAGCATGGAGACGGGGCTGGGCGAGGAGCAGTACTTC. The genes are TRBV5-1 and TRBJ2-7; possibly TRBD1 or TRBD2 for D (5 bases each). There are 15 residues in the CDR3. In germline, CDR1 is SGHRS, CDR2 YFSETQ. Trimming removed 4 bases at V and 7 bases at J, with 21 bases between.

Concerning this clonotype itself: The junction does not match germline at one end; this may be a read error. The chain uses TRBV6-2 or TRBV6-3 and TRBJ2-7, with TRBD1 matching over 8 bases. The CDR3 has 15 amino acids. The V gene's germline CDR1 is MNHEY and CDR2 SVGEGT. The CDR3 DNA reads TGTGCCAGCAGTTACCATAAGGACAGGGCCTACGAGCAGCACTTC. Its protein product is CASSYHKDRAYEQHF.

The CDR3: CFRAAYEQYF. The CDR3 region has the DNA TGCTTCAGGGCAGCCTACGAGCAGTACTTC. V gene TRBV20-1 combines with J gene TRBJ2-7; perhaps TRBD1 as D (5 bases). Per the germline V gene, CDR1 is DFQATT and CDR2 is SNEGSKA (reference sequence). This CDR3 spans 10 amino acids.

This clonotype was picked up one time. A single base separates this from a much larger clone, so it may be a read error. V gene TRBV28 combines with J gene TRBJ1-5, with D unresolved. The CDR3 sequence is 13 residues long. Germline CDR1 reads MDHEN; CDR2 reads SYDVKM. CDR3 coding DNA: TGTGCCTGCAGTTTATTTAGCAATCAGCCCCAGCATTTT. Protein product: CACSLFSNQPQHF.

The chain is built from TRBV4-1 and TRBJ1-2; TRBD1 agrees at 9 bases. The CDR3 runs 14 residues. Germline values: CDR1 MGHRA, CDR2 YSYEKL. J gave up 4 bases and V 3 bases, and 3 bases lay outside the gene matches. The CDR3 DNA is TGCGCCAGCAGCCAGAAGGACAGGGGCTATGGCTACACCTTC. It translates to CASSQKDRGYGYTF.

This clonotype has ten or more counts. The chain links TRBV6-5 to TRBJ2-7, with unresolved D. V was cut by 2 bases and J by 3 bases, with 8 bases left in between. The CDR3 consists of 13 residues. The germline V gene has CDR1 MNHEY and CDR2 SVGAGI. The CDR3 bases are TGTGCCAGCAGTTACGTAGGGAACTACGAGCAGTACTTC. It encodes CASSYVGNYEQYF.